Included here is one T cell receptor beta chain sequence, with context. The antigen is unknown. TCRdb fed the reads into MiXCR, producing one record per CDR3 protein. Of about 900,000 distinct CDR3 sequences in the sample, roughly a third were seen once. The source of the sample is a study of T cell repertoires in cytomegalovirus infection. With V trimmed by 4 bases and J by 6 bases, 8 bases remained unmatched. The CDR3 is 16 residues long. Germline V gene sequence: CDR1 SGHAT, CDR2 FQDESV (reference sequence). Sample: cultured CD8+ T cells from PBMCs, taken from culture after CMV antigen stimulation. The chain has TRBV11-1 and TRBJ2-3; 12 bases align to TRBD1. This TCR was recovered from a human donor in good health (CMV status not recorded). Some clones in this sample may be carry-over from other donors' samples. This chain's CDR3 is CASSSSGQGATDTQYF. CDR3 in DNA: TGTGCCAGCAGCTCTTCGGGACAGGGGGCCACCGATACGCAGTATTTT.